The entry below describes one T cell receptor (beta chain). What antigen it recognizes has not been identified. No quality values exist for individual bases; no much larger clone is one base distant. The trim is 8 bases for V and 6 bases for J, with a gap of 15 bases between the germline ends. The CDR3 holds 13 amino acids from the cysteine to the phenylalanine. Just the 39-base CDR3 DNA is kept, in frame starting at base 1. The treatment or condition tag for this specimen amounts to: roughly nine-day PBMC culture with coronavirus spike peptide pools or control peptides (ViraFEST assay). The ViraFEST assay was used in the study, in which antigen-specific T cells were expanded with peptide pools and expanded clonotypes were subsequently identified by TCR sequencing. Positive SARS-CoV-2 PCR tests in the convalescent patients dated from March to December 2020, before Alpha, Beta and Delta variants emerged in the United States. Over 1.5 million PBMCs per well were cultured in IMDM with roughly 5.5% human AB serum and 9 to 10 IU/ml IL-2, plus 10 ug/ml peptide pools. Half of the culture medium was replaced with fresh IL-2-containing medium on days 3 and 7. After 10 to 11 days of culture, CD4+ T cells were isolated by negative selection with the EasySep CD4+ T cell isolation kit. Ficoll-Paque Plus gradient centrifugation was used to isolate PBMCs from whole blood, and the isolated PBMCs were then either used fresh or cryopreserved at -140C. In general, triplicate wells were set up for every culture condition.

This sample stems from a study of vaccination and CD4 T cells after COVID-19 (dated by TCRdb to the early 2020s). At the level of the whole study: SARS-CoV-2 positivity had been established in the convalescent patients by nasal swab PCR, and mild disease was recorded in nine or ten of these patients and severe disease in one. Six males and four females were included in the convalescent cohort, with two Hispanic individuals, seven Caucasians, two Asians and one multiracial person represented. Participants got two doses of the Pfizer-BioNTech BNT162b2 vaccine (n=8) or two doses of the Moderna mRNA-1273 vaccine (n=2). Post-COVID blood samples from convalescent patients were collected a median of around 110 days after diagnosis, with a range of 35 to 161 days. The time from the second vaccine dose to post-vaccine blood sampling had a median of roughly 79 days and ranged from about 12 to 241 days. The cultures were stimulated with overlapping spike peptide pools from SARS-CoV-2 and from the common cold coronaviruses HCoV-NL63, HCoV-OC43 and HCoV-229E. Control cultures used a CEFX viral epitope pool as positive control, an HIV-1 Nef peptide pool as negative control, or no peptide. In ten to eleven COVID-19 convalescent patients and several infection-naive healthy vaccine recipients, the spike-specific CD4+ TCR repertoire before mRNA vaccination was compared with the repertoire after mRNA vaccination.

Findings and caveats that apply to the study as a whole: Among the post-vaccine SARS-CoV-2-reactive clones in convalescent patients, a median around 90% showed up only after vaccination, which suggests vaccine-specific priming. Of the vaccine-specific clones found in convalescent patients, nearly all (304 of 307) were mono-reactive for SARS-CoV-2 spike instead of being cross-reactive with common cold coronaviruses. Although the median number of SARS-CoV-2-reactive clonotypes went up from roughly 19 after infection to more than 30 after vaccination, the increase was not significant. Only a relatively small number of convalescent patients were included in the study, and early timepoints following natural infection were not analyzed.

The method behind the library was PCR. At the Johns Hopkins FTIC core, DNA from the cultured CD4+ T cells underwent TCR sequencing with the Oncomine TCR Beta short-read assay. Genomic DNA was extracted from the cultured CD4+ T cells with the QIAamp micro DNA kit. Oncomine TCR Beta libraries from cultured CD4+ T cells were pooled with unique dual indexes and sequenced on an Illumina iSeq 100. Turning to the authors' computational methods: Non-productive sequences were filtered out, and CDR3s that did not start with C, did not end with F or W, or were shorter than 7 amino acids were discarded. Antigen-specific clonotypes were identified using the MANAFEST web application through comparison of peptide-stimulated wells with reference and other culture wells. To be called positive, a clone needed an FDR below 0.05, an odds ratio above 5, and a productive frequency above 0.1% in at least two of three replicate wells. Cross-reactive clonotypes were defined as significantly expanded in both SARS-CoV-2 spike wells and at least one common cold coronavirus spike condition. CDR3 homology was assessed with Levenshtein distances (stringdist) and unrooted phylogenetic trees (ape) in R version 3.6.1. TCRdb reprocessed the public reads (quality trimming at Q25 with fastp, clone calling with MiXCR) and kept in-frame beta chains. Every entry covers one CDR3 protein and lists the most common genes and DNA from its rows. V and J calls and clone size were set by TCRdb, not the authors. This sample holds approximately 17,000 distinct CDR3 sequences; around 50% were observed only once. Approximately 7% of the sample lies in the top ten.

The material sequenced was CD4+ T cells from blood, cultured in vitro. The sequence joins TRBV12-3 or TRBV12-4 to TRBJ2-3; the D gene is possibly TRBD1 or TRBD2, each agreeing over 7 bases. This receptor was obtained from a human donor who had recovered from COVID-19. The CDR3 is CASLRGGTDTQYF. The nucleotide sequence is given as TGTGCCAGCCTCAGGGGGGGTACGGATACGCAGTATTTT.